A selection of T cell receptor beta chains follows, all from one sample in a study of blood T cells in healthy people across ages. TCRdb processed the 5' RACE reads anew with MiXCR; each CDR3 protein has one entry. The sample records around 1.7 million distinct CDR3 sequences, approximately 30% being singletons. The sequencing sample was made of blood. These receptors all come from a woman in her 30s in good health. The CDR3 runs from the conserved cysteine through the conserved F or W. Each record gives: J gene, V gene, CDR3 protein.

-,TRBV7-2,CASSLQRGLETQYF
TRBJ1-2,TRBV5-1,CAGSLTGEGYGYTF
TRBJ2-7,TRBV7-9,CASSLSRDPYHEQYF
TRBJ2-7,TRBV9,CASSVVGRGEDEQYF
TRBJ2-5,TRBV7-2,CASSPATFEETQYF
TRBJ2-3,TRBV7-3,CASSLTSRSTDTQYF
TRBJ2-3,TRBV7-8,CASSYLSSGRGDTQYF
TRBJ2-2,TRBV6-5,CASSYGTGEAGELFF
TRBJ2-5,TRBV11-2,CASSRRTNGETQYF
TRBJ2-5,TRBV27,CASSLTPGLDGEETQYF
TRBJ1-5,TRBV5-5,CASSLRGEGNQPQHF
TRBJ2-5,TRBV9,CASSTNFPTGQETQYF
TRBJ2-4,TRBV5-6,CASSLAGRVVEDIQYF
TRBJ2-1,TRBV29-1,CSVRGLAIAYNEQFF
TRBJ2-7,TRBV14,CASSQAGLSGFNEQYF
TRBJ1-1,TRBV28,CASSLRPSRGDAFF
TRBJ1-1,TRBV29-1,CSVQGAGGAFF
TRBJ1-2,TRBV2,CASSETTGAGYTF
TRBJ2-7,TRBV7-6,CASSSITSGRIHEQYF
TRBJ1-2,TRBV6-5,CTSSPWDVSYGYTF
TRBJ2-2,TRBV5-1,CASSSGQVDTGELFF
TRBJ2-4,TRBV5-4,CASTLKLAGTSTDTQYF
TRBJ1-1,TRBV29-1,CSVVRSLNTEAFF
TRBJ2-1,TRBV4-3,CASSQALTSVSERFF